These 22 T cell receptor beta chains were all obtained from the same sample, sequenced in a study of T cell responses to AZD1222 COVID-19 vaccine. TCRdb's table, derived via immunoSEQ multiplex PCR, lists solely in-frame clones and lacks some. The sample has about 110,000 clones, 80% to 95% seen once; the top ten hold over 6.5%. Sequencing used peripheral blood, obtained on day 0 of AZD1222 vaccination. The receptor source for this set is an adult in good health.

This clone was counted once. The V gene is TRBV4-1, the J gene TRBJ1-5; 7 nucleotides agree with TRBD1. The CDR3 is 16 residues long. Looked up from germline, CDR1 is MGHRA and CDR2 is YSYEKL. J lost 4 bases, V lost 3 bases, and 9 bases had no gene match. The CDR3 loop reads CASSQRGDSLNQPQHF. Here the CDR3 DNA reads TGCGCCAGCAGCCAGAGAGGGGACAGTCTGAATCAGCCCCAGCATTTT.

This rearrangement joins TRBV6-1 to TRBJ1-1; maybe TRBD1 (5 bases). Germline CDR1 reads MNHNS; CDR2 reads SASEGT. This CDR3 is built from 15 residues. The V end lost 3 bases, the J end lost 0 bases, and 11 bases lay between the germline ends. The CDR3 sequence is CASSDRGYMNTEAFF. In nucleotides, the CDR3 is TGTGCCAGCAGTGATAGGGGATACATGAACACTGAAGCTTTCTTT.

The chain employs TRBV15 and TRBJ1-2; no reliable D call. V dropped 5 bases and J dropped 1 base, with 8 bases sitting between them. CDR1 and CDR2 from the germline V gene are LNHNV and YYDKDF (reference sequence). CDR3 length equals 13 residues. CDR3 region: CATSLDLNYGYTF. CDR3 in DNA: TGTGCCACCAGCCTGGATCTTAACTATGGCTACACCTTC. Combining the CDR3 with reference TRBV15 and TRBJ1-2 gives the whole variable domain DAMVIQNPRYQVTQFGKPVTLSCSQTLNHNVMYWYQQKSSQAPKLLFHYYDKDFNNEADTPDNFQSRRPNTSFCFLDIRSPGLGDTAMYLCATSLDLNYGYTFGSGTRLTVV.

The gene calls are TRBV29-1 and TRBJ2-2; D is unresolved. The germline V gene has CDR1 SQVTM and CDR2 ANQGSEA. The CDR3 has 11 amino acids. Trimming took off 3 bases at V and 6 bases at J, with 5 bases between the two ends. The DNA for the CDR3 is TGCAGCGTTGACAGGTCCGGGGAGCTGTTTTTT. Its protein product is CSVDRSGELFF.

The chain carries TRBV6-1 and TRBJ1-1; D is unclear. V was shortened by 2 bases and J by 5 bases, with 15 bases between the two germline ends. The germline gives CDR1 MNHNS, CDR2 SASEGT. The CDR3 extends over 15 amino acids. CDR3: CASSESLWGGTEAFF. CDR3 DNA: TGTGCCAGCAGTGAAAGTCTTTGGGGAGGGACTGAAGCTTTCTTT.

The chain employs TRBV7-9 and TRBJ2-2; D unresolved. The CDR3 is 12 amino acids. Germline CDR1 and CDR2: SEHNR and FQNEAQ (reference sequence). Trimming took off 5 bases at V and 4 bases at J, with 5 bases between the two ends. The chain's CDR3 is CASSLSTGELFF. The CDR3 region has the DNA TGTGCCAGCAGCCTGTCCACCGGGGAGCTGTTTTTT.

The J gene is TRBJ1-3, the V gene TRBV30; a weak D match, TRBD1 (6 bases). The germline CDR1 and CDR2 sequences are GTSNPN and SVGIG (reference sequence). V was clipped by 3 bases and J by 0 bases, with 12 bases between them. The length of the CDR3 is 15 residues. The CDR3 loop is CAWRDSTISGNTIYF. CDR3 nucleotide sequence: TGTGCCTGGAGGGACAGTACCATCTCTGGAAACACCATATATTTT.

The V gene is TRBV28, the J gene TRBJ2-1, with D possibly matching TRBD2 (5 bases). Trimming stripped 6 bases from V and 6 bases from J, with 15 bases between. This CDR3 region has 14 residues. Germline V gene lookup returns CDR1 MDHEN and CDR2 SYDVKM. DNA of the CDR3: TGTGCCAGCAGCGAACCGAGGGCTGGCAATGAGCAGTTCTTC. Translation gives CASSEPRAGNEQFF.

The chain has TRBV27 and TRBJ1-3; D might be TRBD1 (6 bases). V was cut by 4 bases and J by 0 bases, with 16 bases left in between. This CDR3 region has 17 residues. Germline loops: CDR1 MNHEY, CDR2 SMNVEV (reference sequence). CDR3 in amino acids: CASSSLGQRISGNTIYF. The CDR3 DNA reads TGTGCCAGCAGTTCGCTTGGACAGCGGATCTCTGGAAACACCATATATTTT.

The CDR3 nucleotides read TGCAGCGCTGAGGGCCAGATGAACACTGAAGCTTTCTTT. Protein product: CSAEGQMNTEAFF. The chain employs TRBV29-1 and TRBJ1-1; D ambiguous. Germline CDR1 is SQVTM and CDR2 is ANQGSEA. Trimming stripped 7 bases from V and 0 bases from J, with 12 bases between. The CDR3 is 13 amino acids.

The chain carries TRBV30 and TRBJ1-2, with a tentative D call TRBD1 (5 bases). CDR1 and CDR2 from the germline V gene are GTSNPN and SVGIG (reference sequence). The CDR3 length is 13 residues. V was trimmed by 1 base and J by 4 bases, leaving 10 bases between them. This CDR3 is CAWSDGGTYGYTF. CDR3 in DNA: TGTGCCTGGAGTGACGGAGGGACCTATGGCTACACCTTC. Full variable domain (outside the CDR3, taken from reference TRBV30 and TRBJ1-2): SQTIHQWPATLVQPVGSPLSLECTVEGTSNPNLYWYRQAAGRGLQLLFYSVGIGQISSEVPQNLSASRPQDRQFILSSKKLLLSDSGFYLCAWSDGGTYGYTFGSGTRLTVV.

V is TRBV5-1 and J is TRBJ1-1; D call uncertain. Germline loops: CDR1 SGHRS, CDR2 YFSETQ. V shed 7 bases and J shed 1 base, with 11 bases lying between them. CDR3 length equals 13 residues. The CDR3 coding sequence is TGCGCCAGCGGAGTCCGGGAGAACACTGAAGCTTTCTTT. Residues: CASGVRENTEAFF.

This clone appeared a single time. CDR3 loop: CSVARGRNEQFF. The CDR3 DNA reads as TGCAGCGTTGCCAGGGGGCGAAATGAGCAGTTCTTC. The rearrangement joins TRBV29-1 to TRBJ2-1; TRBD1 matches at 8 bases. This CDR3 contains 12 residues. The V and J ends lost 4 bases and 7 bases, in that order; junction bases with no gene match: 3. Germline CDR1 reads SQVTM; CDR2 reads ANQGSEA.

V and J are TRBV5-1 and TRBJ2-5, with D maybe TRBD1 (5 bases). The CDR3 runs 16 residues. The germline V and J ends were trimmed by 1 base and 1 base, with 14 bases remaining between them. Germline CDR1 reads SGHRS; CDR2 reads YFSETQ. The CDR3 protein is CASSLSIITGQETQYF. As DNA, the CDR3 is TGCGCCAGCAGCTTGAGTATTATAACAGGCCAAGAGACCCAGTACTTC.

J is TRBJ2-1 and V is TRBV21-1; no DNA check was done on the table's D call, TRBD1. TRBV21-1 corresponds to a pseudogene. The CDR3 has 15 amino acids. CDR3 in DNA: TGTGCCAGCAGCAAAGAGGACAGCTCCTACAATGAGCAGTTCTTC. Encoded protein: CASSKEDSSYNEQFF.

This chain joins TRBV11-3 and TRBJ1-1, with a possible D match to TRBD1 (6 bases). Trimming stripped 0 bases from V and 12 bases from J, with 17 bases between. The CDR3 is made up of 14 amino acids. Germline V gene lookup returns CDR1 SGHNT and CDR2 YENEEA. The CDR3 spells CASSLEETVGAPFF. CDR3 DNA sequence: TGTGCCAGCAGCTTAGAGGAAACGGTGGGGGCACCTTTCTTT.

The chain employs TRBV12-3 or TRBV12-4 and TRBJ1-2, with 7 bases fitting TRBD1. The CDR3 extends over 13 amino acids. With V trimmed by 7 bases and J by 5 bases, 7 bases remained unmatched. The CDR3 spells CASIDRVGYGYTF. CDR3 DNA: TGTGCCAGCATTGACAGGGTTGGATATGGCTACACCTTC.

The chain has TRBV28 and TRBJ2-7; the match to TRBD1 covers 7 bases. The CDR3 extends over 15 amino acids. The V gene end was trimmed by 6 bases and the J gene end by 9 bases; junction bases not matched to a gene: 17. Germline V gene sequence: CDR1 MDHEN, CDR2 SYDVKM. CDR3 amino acids: CASRTTGTVTTGQYF. CDR3 DNA: TGTGCCAGCAGGACGACCGGGACAGTGACTACCGGGCAGTACTTC. Looking up the rest from reference TRBV28 and TRBJ2-7 gives the full variable domain: DVKVTQSSRYLVKRTGEKVFLECVQDMDHENMFWYRQDPGLGLRLIYFSYDVKMKEKGDIPEGYSVSREKKERFSLILESASTNQTSMYLCASRTTGTVTTGQYFGPGTRLTVT.

The chain has TRBV11-1 and TRBJ2-3, with 10 bases matching TRBD2. The V gene's germline CDR1 is SGHAT and CDR2 FQDESV (reference sequence). The V segment lost 1 base and the J segment 2 bases; nucleotides outside the gene matches: 3. The CDR3 is 16 residues long. DNA of the CDR3: TGTGCCAGCAGCTTAGTACTAGCGGGGTCCACAGATACGCAGTATTTT. It yields the protein CASSLVLAGSTDTQYF.

This clone has just one count. The DNA of the CDR3 is TGTGCCAGCAGCCGAAAGCCAGGCTACGAGCAGTACTTC. Translating it yields CASSRKPGYEQYF. The genes are TRBV14 and TRBJ2-7; no clear D. This CDR3 is 13 amino acids long. Germline CDR1 SGHDN, CDR2 FVKESK. V was shortened by 4 bases and J by 3 bases, with 10 bases between the two germline ends.

The CDR3 DNA reads as TGTGCCAGCAGCTTTCTGGGACTAGCGGGGGGCCTGACCGGGGAGCTGTTTTTT. It encodes CASSFLGLAGGLTGELFF. The chain recombines TRBV7-8 with TRBJ2-2, with 15 bases fitting TRBD2. The V segment lost 3 bases and the J segment 5 bases; nucleotides outside the gene matches: 7. The CDR3 length is 18 residues. Per germline, CDR1 SGHVS and CDR2 FQNEAQ. The variable domain in full, with the rest retrieved from reference TRBV7-8 and TRBJ2-2, is GAGVSQSPRYKVAKRGQDVALRCDPISGHVSLFWYQQALGQGPEFLTYFQNEAQLDKSGLPSDRFFAERPEGSVSTLKIQRTQQEDSAVYLCASSFLGLAGGLTGELFFGEGSRLTVL.

The chain is built from TRBV6-5 and TRBJ2-7, with 8 bases aligning to TRBD1. Losses at the gene ends were 5 bases for V and 0 bases for J; bases not matched to a gene: 6. CDR3 length: 15 residues. Germline CDR1 MNHEY, CDR2 SVGAGI. The CDR3 DNA reads as TGTGCCAGCAGTCGAGGACAGGGTAGCTCCTACGAGCAGTACTTC. Its protein product is CASSRGQGSSYEQYF.